These 22 T cell receptor beta chains came from one sample sequenced in a study of T cell repertoires in cytomegalovirus infection (dated by TCRdb to the late 2010s). Sequencing was carried out with an Illumina HiSeq 1500. TCRdb cleaned the public reads at Q25 with fastp, built clones with MiXCR and kept in-frame beta chains. A single entry per CDR3 protein holds the most common genes and DNA from its merged rows. This sample lists about 98,000 distinct CDR3 sequences; 16% were detected once. Roughly 8% of the sample is held by the ten biggest clonotypes. The sequenced sample consisted of PBMCs. These receptor sequences come from a human donor in good health (CMV status not recorded). Some clones in this sample may be carry-over from other donors' samples.

The chain joins TRBV30 to TRBJ2-2; 8 bases match TRBD1. The germline V gene has CDR1 GTSNPN and CDR2 SVGIG (reference sequence). The CDR3 totals 14 residues. V lost 5 bases, J lost 6 bases, and 8 bases stayed unmatched. As DNA, the CDR3 is TGTGCCTGGGGACAGGGATCGGTGTCCGGGGAGCTGTTTTTT. It specifies CAWGQGSVSGELFF.

This clonotype was seen at least ten times. The chain couples TRBV6-2 or TRBV6-3 to TRBJ1-1; perhaps TRBD1 as D (5 bases). Trimming pared 2 bases from V and 0 bases from J, leaving 16 bases between. CDR3 length equals 17 residues. The germline CDR1 and CDR2 sequences are MNHEY and SVGEGT. The CDR3 sequence: CASSYVSGVNMNTEAFF. The CDR3 DNA reads as TGTGCCAGCAGTTACGTTTCGGGGGTTAACATGAACACTGAAGCTTTCTTT.

This sequence joins TRBV19 and TRBJ2-1, with 11 nucleotides matching TRBD1. J lost 9 bases, V lost 6 bases, and 13 bases had no gene match. The CDR3 runs 16 residues. In germline, CDR1 is LNHDA, CDR2 SQIVND (reference sequence). CDR3 region: CASSPVGQGAGSEQFF. CDR3 in DNA: TGTGCCAGTAGCCCCGTAGGACAGGGGGCGGGTAGTGAGCAGTTCTTC.

This clonotype came up a few times. The chain combines TRBV6-1 with TRBJ1-6; 7 bases line up with TRBD1. V was clipped by 1 base and J by 14 bases; unmatched bases: 5. CDR3 size: 13 residues. Germline V gene data show CDR1 as MNHNS and CDR2 as SASEGT. CDR3 in DNA: TGTGCCAGCAGTGAAGGCTTAGGGACAGCCCTCCACTTT. It specifies CASSEGLGTALHF.

Only a few counts were recorded for this clonotype. The rearrangement uses TRBV6-5 and TRBJ1-1, with D uncertain. V was pared by 6 bases and J by 0 bases, with 14 bases between. The CDR3 is 15 residues long. CDR1 MNHEY and CDR2 SVGAGI come from the germline V gene. For the CDR3, the DNA is TGTGCCAGCAGAGACCTACGGAGAATGAACACTGAAGCTTTCTTT. Translating it yields CASRDLRRMNTEAFF.

J is TRBJ2-3 and V is TRBV28; weak D call: TRBD2 (6 bases). The ends were cut back, 5 bases at V and 6 bases at J, with 21 bases in the middle. This CDR3 is 16 amino acids long. Germline V lookup: CDR1 MDHEN, CDR2 SYDVKM. The DNA for the CDR3 is TGTGCCAGCAGTCCTCCGGGACTGGGGGGTCGGGATACGCAGTATTTT. Encoded protein: CASSPPGLGGRDTQYF.

This clonotype turned up a few times. This chain connects TRBV5-6 to TRBJ1-1; TRBD1 matches 9 bases. J gave up 5 bases and V 4 bases, and 9 bases lay outside the gene matches. The CDR3 covers 15 residues. Germline-derived CDR1 and CDR2 are SGHDT and YYEEEE. This CDR3 is CASSPGQGLMTEAFF. The CDR3 coding sequence is TGTGCCAGCAGCCCGGGACAGGGTTTAATGACTGAAGCTTTCTTT.

This clonotype has a count of ten or more. The rearrangement uses TRBV2 and TRBJ1-4; D gene uncertain. Germline CDR1 reads SNHLY; CDR2 reads FYNNEI. V was pared by 3 bases and J by 7 bases, with 15 bases between. CDR3 length: 15 amino acids. This CDR3 is CASSEVALLVEKLFF. CDR3 DNA sequence: TGTGCCAGCAGTGAGGTGGCCCTCCTCGTTGAAAAACTGTTTTTT.

In this sample, this clonotype turned up a few times. The chain employs TRBV7-3 and TRBJ2-6, with D unresolved. The CDR3 loop spans 17 amino acids. Germline V lookup: CDR1 SGHTA, CDR2 FQGTGA. V dropped 3 bases and J dropped 1 base, with 13 bases sitting between them. The CDR3 DNA follows: TGTGCCAGCAGCTTGAATTCGGCGCAGTCTGGGGCCAACGTCCTGACTTTC. Protein sequence: CASSLNSAQSGANVLTF.

The rearrangement uses TRBV29-1 and TRBJ1-3; maybe TRBD1 (6 bases). This CDR3 is built from 14 residues. Per the germline V gene, CDR1 is SQVTM and CDR2 is ANQGSEA. V gave up 3 bases and J gave up 0 bases, with 9 bases separating them. The CDR3 region is CSVEDRRSGNTIYF. The CDR3 coding sequence is TGCAGCGTTGAGGACAGACGCTCTGGAAACACCATATATTTT.

This chain's CDR3 is CASSSGGQAQETQYF. The CDR3 region has the DNA TGTGCCAGCAGTTCCGGGGGTCAGGCCCAAGAGACCCAGTACTTC. The rearrangement links TRBV28 to TRBJ2-5; TRBD2 is a possible D gene (6 bases). This CDR3 contains 15 residues. The V end lost 4 bases, the J end lost 1 base, and 13 bases lay between the germline ends. CDR1 and CDR2 (germline): MDHEN, SYDVKM.

The gene calls are TRBV14 and TRBJ2-5; D perhaps matches TRBD2 (7 bases). Germline loops: CDR1 SGHDN, CDR2 FVKESK. The CDR3 covers 14 residues. With 5 bases removed from V and 6 bases from J, the gap between germline ends came to 16 bases. This chain's CDR3 is CASSSPRGPKTQYF. The CDR3 DNA sequence: TGTGCCAGCAGCTCCCCGCGGGGGCCGAAGACCCAGTACTTC.

The chain uses TRBV25-1 and TRBJ2-2; D uncertain. Looked up from germline, CDR1 is MGHDK and CDR2 is SYGVNS. The CDR3 sequence is 16 residues long. The germline V and J ends were trimmed by 3 bases and 7 bases, with 18 bases remaining between them. The CDR3 bases are TGTGCCAGCAGTGAGCTCCGGGTCGCCCGTGGCGGGGAGCTGTTTTTT. It codes for CASSELRVARGGELFF.

The chain links TRBV28 to TRBJ2-5; 7 nucleotides line up with TRBD2. Losses at the gene ends were 6 bases for V and 5 bases for J; bases not matched to a gene: 12. The CDR3 runs 15 residues. Germline CDR1 is MDHEN and CDR2 is SYDVKM. The CDR3 loop reads CASRGGAGWEETQYF. For the CDR3, the DNA is TGTGCCAGCAGGGGGGGAGCGGGGTGGGAGGAGACCCAGTACTTC. Full variable domain (missing parts from reference TRBV28 and TRBJ2-5): DVKVTQSSRYLVKRTGEKVFLECVQDMDHENMFWYRQDPGLGLRLIYFSYDVKMKEKGDIPEGYSVSREKKERFSLILESASTNQTSMYLCASRGGAGWEETQYFGPGTRLLVL.

The chain links TRBV14 to TRBJ2-1, with D possibly being TRBD1 or TRBD2 (6 bases each). The CDR3 length is 15 residues. Germline V gene sequence: CDR1 SGHDN, CDR2 FVKESK. Between the trimmed V and J ends, which lost 2 bases and 10 bases, there was a span of 18 bases. DNA for the CDR3: TGTGCCAGCAGCCAATCCTTCCCCGGAGGGGGAGAGCAGTTCTTC. This encodes CASSQSFPGGGEQFF. Complete variable domain (other parts from reference TRBV14 and TRBJ2-1): EAGVTQFPSHSVIEKGQTVTLRCDPISGHDNLYWYRRVMGKEIKFLLHFVKESKQDESGMPNNRFLAERTGGTYSTLKVQPAELEDSGVYFCASSQSFPGGGEQFFGPGTRLTVL.

This clonotype turned up a few times. This chain links TRBV28 with TRBJ1-4; 8 bases are a match to TRBD1. The CDR3 has 14 amino acids. Looked up from germline, CDR1 is MDHEN and CDR2 is SYDVKM. V lost 5 bases to trimming and J lost 10 bases; unmatched junction nucleotides: 9. CDR3 nucleotides: TGTGCCAGCAGTCCGGACAGGGTGGGAGCAAAACTGTTTTTT. As protein: CASSPDRVGAKLFF.

The rearrangement uses TRBV10-3 and TRBJ2-2, with D possibly being TRBD2 (6 bases). Deletions cut 6 bases from V and 6 bases from J, with 11 bases between. This CDR3 region has 13 residues. Germline V lookup: CDR1 ENHRY, CDR2 SYGVKD. CDR3 protein: CAIRPTGAGELFF. In DNA form, the CDR3 reads TGTGCCATCAGACCAACGGGGGCCGGGGAGCTGTTTTTT.

This clonotype was detected only a few times. This chain connects TRBV10-3 to TRBJ2-4, with TRBD2 as a possible D gene (6 bases). V was cut by 3 bases and J by 0 bases, with 12 bases left in between. CDR1 and CDR2 from the germline V gene are ENHRY and SYGVKD. The CDR3 consists of 16 residues. CDR3 in DNA: TGTGCCATCAGTGATCCGGGACTTCTAGCCAAAAACATTCAGTACTTC. This encodes CAISDPGLLAKNIQYF.

This clonotype was picked up a small number of times. The V gene is TRBV7-2, the J gene TRBJ2-3; 9 bases are a match to TRBD2. The CDR3 covers 16 residues. V was pared by 3 bases and J by 4 bases, with 8 bases of the junction left unmatched. CDR1 and CDR2 from the germline V gene are SGHTA and FQGNSA. CDR3 coding DNA: TGTGCCAGCAGCTTGGGCGGGGGGGCCGTCGCAGATACGCAGTATTTT. Residues: CASSLGGGAVADTQYF.

This clonotype occurred a few times. The gene calls are TRBV20-1 and TRBJ2-4, with TRBD2 identical over 7 bases. Germline V gives CDR1 DFQATT, CDR2 SNEGSKA (reference sequence). J gave up 0 bases and V 4 bases, and 12 bases lay outside the gene matches. The CDR3 contains 17 residues. CDR3: CSANTGRDGLAKNIQYF. The CDR3 DNA reads as TGCAGTGCTAACACGGGGAGGGACGGCCTAGCCAAAAACATTCAGTACTTC.

The sample holds a few counts of this clonotype. The chain joins TRBV13 to TRBJ1-1; D is ambiguous. This CDR3 has 15 amino acids. Per the germline V gene, CDR1 is PRHDT and CDR2 is FYEKMQ (reference sequence). The V end lost 4 bases, the J end lost 1 base, and 13 bases lay between the germline ends. CDR3 bases: TGTGCCAGCAGCTGGGGAGCCCGGCGGAACACTGAAGCTTTCTTT. It yields the protein CASSWGARRNTEAFF. Together with reference TRBV13 and TRBJ1-1, the CDR3 gives the full variable domain: AAGVIQSPRHLIKEKRETATLKCYPIPRHDTVYWYQQGPGQDPQFLISFYEKMQSDKGSIPDRFSAQQFSDYHSELNMSSLELGDSALYFCASSWGARRNTEAFFGQGTRLTVV.

The chain recombines TRBV29-1 with TRBJ2-2; D gene uncertain. The V gene's germline CDR1 is SQVTM and CDR2 ANQGSEA. V was trimmed by 4 bases and J by 2 bases, leaving 8 bases between them. The CDR3 covers 13 residues. The CDR3 protein is CSVVGTNTGELFF. Written as DNA, the CDR3 is TGCAGCGTTGTTGGCACCAACACCGGGGAGCTGTTTTTT.